The entry below gives a single TCR beta chain sequence along with its context. Its antigen is currently unknown. The repertoire was sequenced with immunoSEQ multiplex PCR; TCRdb's copy has only in-frame clones and lacks some. The repertoire holds some 2.1 million clones, with 85% to 95% as singletons. Germline assignment: CDR1 SNHLY and CDR2 FYNNEI. CDR3 length equals 15 residues. V dropped 6 bases and J dropped 0 bases, with 11 bases sitting between them. The sample belongs to a study of shared clonotypes between healthy human individuals. Study-level background: A couple of female and three male donors aged 18 to 49 were enrolled.

Adults of Caucasian background living in Nashville, Tennessee made up all donors. General study results and limits: Non-shared clonotypes displayed generation probabilities falling below those of clonotypes present in all four donors. In having few donors, the study represented limited genetic and exposure-history diversity.

The TCR comes from a man aged 18 to 29 in good health. The source material was naive CD4+ T cells sorted from blood. This sample's subset: CD45RA+ positively selected. The V call is TRBV2, the J call TRBJ1-4; D remains unclear. The CDR3 protein is CASSRKTPTNEKLFF. The DNA for the CDR3 is TGTGCCAGCAGCCGCAAAACCCCAACTAATGAAAAACTGTTTTTT.